The clone carrying this T cell receptor beta chain was seen a few times. Its antigen is still unknown. Prepared libraries of TCR beta cDNA carried unique molecular identifiers. T cells numbering about 0.85 to 10 million yielded about 500,000 cDNA molecules. TCRdb recomputed calls from the PCR reads with MiXCR, one row per CDR3 protein. The sample includes 600,000 to 750,000 distinct CDR3 sequences, around 60% seen only once; the top ten take about 11%. The sample comes from a study of post-analysis software for immune sequencing data. About the study: The study covered relapsing-remitting, secondary progressive and progressive-relapsing courses of multiple sclerosis.

Study-level results: Significantly decreased normalized Chao1 diversity was recorded for multiple sclerosis patients relative to controls. Four or five TRBV segments, TRBV5-6, TRBV5-1 and TRBV20-1 among them, were found more frequent in patients than controls. Strong co-clustering by F measure was evident for samples that had been prepared in the same batch.

The CDR3 spans 13 residues. Trimming left V 5 bases short and J 5 bases short, with 12 bases between. Sequenced: blood. The chain combines TRBV12-3 or TRBV12-4 with TRBJ1-2, with no clear D. The source is a girl aged 2 to 10 with multiple sclerosis. The DNA for the CDR3 is TGTGCCAGCAGTACTTTGGACGGATATGGCTACACCTTC. It translates to CASSTLDGYGYTF.